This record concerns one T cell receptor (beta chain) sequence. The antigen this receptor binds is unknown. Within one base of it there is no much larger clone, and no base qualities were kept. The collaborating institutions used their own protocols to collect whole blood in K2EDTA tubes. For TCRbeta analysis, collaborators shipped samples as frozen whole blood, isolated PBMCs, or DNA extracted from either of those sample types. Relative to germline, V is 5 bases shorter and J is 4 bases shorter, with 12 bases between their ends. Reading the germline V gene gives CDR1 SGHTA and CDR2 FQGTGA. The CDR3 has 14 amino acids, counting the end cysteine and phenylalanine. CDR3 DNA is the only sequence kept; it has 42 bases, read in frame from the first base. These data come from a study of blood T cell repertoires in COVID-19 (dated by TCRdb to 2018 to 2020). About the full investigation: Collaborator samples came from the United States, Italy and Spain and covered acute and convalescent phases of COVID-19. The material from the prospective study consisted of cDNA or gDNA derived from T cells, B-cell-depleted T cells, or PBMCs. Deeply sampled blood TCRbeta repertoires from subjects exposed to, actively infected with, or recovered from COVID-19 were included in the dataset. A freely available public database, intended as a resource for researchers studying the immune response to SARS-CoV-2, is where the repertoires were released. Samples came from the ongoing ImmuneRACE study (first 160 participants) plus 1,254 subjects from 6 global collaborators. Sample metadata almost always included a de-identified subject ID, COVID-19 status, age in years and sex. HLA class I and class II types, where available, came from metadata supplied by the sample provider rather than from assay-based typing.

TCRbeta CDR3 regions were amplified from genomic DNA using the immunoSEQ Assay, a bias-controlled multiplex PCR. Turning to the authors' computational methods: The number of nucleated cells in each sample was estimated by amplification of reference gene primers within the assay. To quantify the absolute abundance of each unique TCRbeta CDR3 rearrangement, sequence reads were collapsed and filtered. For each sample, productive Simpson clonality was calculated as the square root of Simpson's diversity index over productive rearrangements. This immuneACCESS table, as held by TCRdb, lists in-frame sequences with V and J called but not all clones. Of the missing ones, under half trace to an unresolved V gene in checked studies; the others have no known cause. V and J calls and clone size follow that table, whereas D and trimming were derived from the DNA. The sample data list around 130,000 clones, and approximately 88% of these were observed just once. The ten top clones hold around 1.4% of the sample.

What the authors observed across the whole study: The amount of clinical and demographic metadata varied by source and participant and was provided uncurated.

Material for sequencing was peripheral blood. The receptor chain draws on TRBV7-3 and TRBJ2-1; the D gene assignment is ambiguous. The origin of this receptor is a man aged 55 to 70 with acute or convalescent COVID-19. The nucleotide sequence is TGTGCCAGCAGCCCCGGTCCCGGGTACAATGAGCAGTTCTTC. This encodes CASSPGPGYNEQFF.